This T cell receptor beta chain originates from a study of T cells after yellow fever vaccination. UMIs and a universal primer site were added when TCR cDNA was made by 5'RACE template switching. TCRdb analysed the 5' RACE reads with MiXCR anew, one entry per CDR3 protein. The sample comprises roughly 120,000 distinct CDR3 sequences, 5.5% to 8% of which are singletons, and over 2.5% rests with the top ten. The CDR3 has 14 residues. From germline, CDR1 is MNHNS and CDR2 SASEGT. V lost 6 bases to trimming and J lost 4 bases; unmatched junction nucleotides: 6. This clonotype was seen ten or more times. Its antigen is still unknown. Overall study results and limits: Researchers report a weaker secondary response that nonetheless peaked faster, day 5 versus 15. CD4 and CD8 compartments shared a small share of clonotypes, likely from convergent recombination.

The chain recombines TRBV6-1 with TRBJ1-5; 7 positions agree with TRBD1. This sequence was found in a man between 18 and 29 years old who received the YFV17D yellow fever vaccine. Material: CD4+ T cells sorted from PBMCs, obtained more than 35 days after the first yellow fever vaccination. In DNA form, the CDR3 reads TGTGCCAGCAGCTCCAGGGGGTATAATCAGCCCCAGCATTTT. This gives the protein CASSSRGYNQPQHF.